Sequencing of this T cell receptor beta chain was carried out in a study of OX40 agonist ivuxolimab in advanced cancers. Study as a whole: Partial responses were recorded for three patients, including one with hepatocellular carcinoma and two with cutaneous melanoma.

The ends lost 5 bases at V and 5 bases at J; junction bases unmatched: 12. Per germline, CDR1 SGHNT and CDR2 YYREEE (reference sequence). This CDR3 has 15 residues. Assay: immunoSEQ multiplex PCR; the TCRdb copy retains only in-frame clones and omits some. The sample yields around 21,000 clones, around 79% seen once. The specimen comprised CD4+ or CD8+ T cells sorted from blood, sampled in a trial of the OX40 agonist ivuxolimab. This sequence was found in an adult with an advanced solid tumor such as melanoma, head and neck, liver or kidney cancer. The chain carries TRBV5-4 and TRBJ1-1; the match to TRBD1 covers 7 bases. DNA for the CDR3: TGTGCCAGCAGGGACCAAGGGGGCTCGGGGACTGAAGCTTTCTTT. Translation: CASRDQGGSGTEAFF.